The source of this TCR beta chain is a study of PD-1 blockade in classical Hodgkin lymphoma. The wider study: It was nivolumab at 3 mg/kg, given intravenously every 2 weeks, that patients received. General study points: CD4+ TCR diversity rose significantly by C4D1, and CD8+ TCR diversity did not.

Autologous stem cell transplantation was followed by relapse in every patient, and brentuximab vedotin exposure varied. Investigators obtained CD8+ T cells from thawed PBMCs by magnetic negative selection. Relapsed/refractory classical Hodgkin lymphoma patients had complete, partial or progressive responses. This table comes from immunoSEQ multiplex PCR, and its TCRdb copy is limited to in-frame clones, with some not included. The sample has a few thousand clones; 65% to 75% are singletons. Notes on this clone: Antigen unknown.

The origin of this receptor is a human donor with classical Hodgkin lymphoma. The input for sequencing was CD8+ T cells from blood, taken at baseline.

In nucleotides, the CDR3 is TGTGCCAGCAGCCCCCGTGGAGGGAATCCCGAGCAGTACTTC. Its protein is CASSPRGGNPEQYF. The chain joins TRBV7-2 to TRBJ2-7; tentative D call: TRBD2 (6 bases). Germline CDR1 is SGHTA and CDR2 is FQGNSA. The CDR3 totals 14 residues. V was trimmed by 5 bases and J by 6 bases, leaving 17 bases between them. Filled out from reference TRBV7-2 and TRBJ2-7, the complete variable domain reads GAGVSQSPSNKVTEKGKDVELRCDPISGHTALYWYRQSLGQGLEFLIYFQGNSAPDKSGLPSDRFSAERTGGSVSTLTIQRTQQEDSAVYLCASSPRGGNPEQYFGPGTRLTVT.